One and the same sample provided the 9 T cell receptor beta chains below, sequenced in a study of T cells in Graves' hyperthyroidism and ophthalmopathy (dated by TCRdb to the late 2010s). Library preparation used multiplex PCR. The instrument given in TCRdb is Illumina HiSeq 2000. TCR beta CDR3 regions were amplified from RNA transcripts. For the first round of RT-PCR on the TCR CDR3, the HTBI primer set was used together with the Qiagen OneStep RT-PCR kit. TCRdb reprocessing: public reads trimmed at Q25 with fastp, clones called with MiXCR, in-frame beta chains kept. CDR3 protein sequences are deduplicated, and each keeps its most common genes and DNA. In this sample the table shows around 200,000 distinct CDR3 sequences, about 17% of which occur a single time. The top ten constitute roughly 44% of the sample. The sequenced sample consisted of blood. The receptors come from a man aged 35 to 55 with Graves' hyperthyroidism.

This clonotype has at least ten counts. This chain links TRBV15 with TRBJ2-1, with D perhaps TRBD2 (7 bases). Trimming stripped 3 bases from V and 4 bases from J, with 19 bases between. The CDR3 is made up of 17 amino acids. Germline V gene data show CDR1 as LNHNV and CDR2 as YYDKDF (reference sequence). Written as DNA, the CDR3 is TGTGCCACCAGCAGGAGTGATGGGGGGGCTCGGTACAATGAGCAGTTCTTC. Translating gives CATSRSDGGARYNEQFF.

This clonotype appeared many times. The V and J genes are TRBV20-1 and TRBJ1-1; D is possibly TRBD1 (5 bases). The CDR3 extends over 16 amino acids. Trimming removed 2 bases from V and 0 bases from J, with 16 bases in between. CDR1 and CDR2 (germline): DFQATT, SNEGSKA (reference sequence). This chain's CDR3 is CSARPYLFRVNTEAFF. Here the CDR3 DNA reads TGCAGTGCTAGACCCTATTTATTCAGGGTGAACACTGAAGCTTTCTTT.

This clonotype has a count of ten or more. The rearrangement joins TRBV7-9 to TRBJ1-6, with 7 bases matching TRBD1. Germline V CDR1 and CDR2: SEHNR, FQNEAQ (reference sequence). Germline trimming cut 5 bases from V and 0 bases from J; bases unmatched to any gene: 4. The CDR3 has 16 amino acids. CDR3 sequence: CASSTGQRSYNSPLHF. Here the CDR3 DNA reads TGTGCCAGCAGCACGGGACAGCGCTCCTATAATTCACCCCTCCACTTT.

A few counts support this clonotype. This chain uses TRBV10-3 with TRBJ2-1; D remains unclear. Looked up from germline, CDR1 is ENHRY and CDR2 is SYGVKD. The CDR3 runs 14 residues. Trimming removed 4 bases from V and 8 bases from J, with 15 bases in between. The CDR3 sequence is CAISGPDWDDEQFF. The CDR3 DNA follows: TGTGCCATCAGTGGACCTGACTGGGATGATGAGCAGTTCTTC.

This clonotype has ten or more counts. This sequence joins TRBV2 and TRBJ1-1, with D unclear. V lost 2 bases to trimming and J lost 4 bases, with 8 bases between them. CDR1 is SNHLY, CDR2 FYNNEI, per germline. This CDR3 comprises 13 residues. CDR3 loop: CASSETAGTEAFF. DNA of the CDR3: TGTGCCAGCAGTGAAACGGCGGGCACTGAAGCTTTCTTT.

The V and J genes are TRBV6-5 and TRBJ1-5; 7 nucleotides line up with TRBD1. The CDR3 spans 14 residues. Germline CDR1 is MNHEY and CDR2 is SVGAGI. The V and J ends lost 2 bases and 5 bases, in that order; junction bases with no gene match: 3. This chain's CDR3 is CASSYRDRYQPQHF. The CDR3 bases are TGTGCCAGCAGTTACAGGGACAGATATCAGCCCCAGCATTTT.

The J gene is TRBJ1-2, the V gene TRBV2, with D perhaps TRBD1 (5 bases). Trimming pared 5 bases from V and 4 bases from J, leaving 17 bases between. The length of the CDR3 is 15 residues. The germline gives CDR1 SNHLY, CDR2 FYNNEI. DNA of the CDR3: TGTGCCAGCAGTAGAACCAGGGAGATAATCTATGGCTACACCTTC. Protein sequence: CASSRTREIIYGYTF. Full variable domain (remainder filled in from reference TRBV2 and TRBJ1-2): EPEVTQTPSHQVTQMGQEVILRCVPISNHLYFYWYRQILGQKVEFLVSFYNNEISEKSEIFDDQFSVERPDGSNFTLKIRSTKLEDSAMYFCASSRTREIIYGYTFGSGTRLTVV.

The chain combines TRBV5-1 with TRBJ1-1; D is unclear. CDR1 is SGHRS, CDR2 YFSETQ, per germline. Trimming pared 2 bases from V and 5 bases from J, leaving 13 bases between. The CDR3 contains 14 residues. The DNA of the CDR3 is TGCGCCAGCAGCTTCTATTATGGGGAAACTGAAGCTTTCTTT. Amino acid sequence: CASSFYYGETEAFF.

This clonotype has only a few counts. The chain employs TRBV7-3 and TRBJ2-1; the match to TRBD2 covers 12 bases. The CDR3 spans 14 residues. Looked up from germline, CDR1 is SGHTA and CDR2 is FQGTGA. V dropped 5 bases and J dropped 10; count of bases not matched to a gene: 6. The CDR3: CASSRLAGVGEQFF. For the CDR3, the DNA is TGTGCCAGCAGCCGACTAGCGGGGGTGGGCGAGCAGTTCTTC.